Listed below are T cell receptor beta chains from one sample, sequenced in a study of CD8 T cells in ankylosing spondylitis. Each CDR3 protein is one row after TCRdb ran MiXCR on the 5' RACE reads. The sample has a few hundred thousand distinct CDR3 sequences, about 16% seen once. The sequencing input was blood, either unsorted or a sorted T cell fraction (not recorded which). Source of these receptors: a male donor with ankylosing spondylitis. CDR3s include the opening cysteine and the closing phenylalanine or tryptophan. D genes are given only for firm matches. For some rows the clone size is stated as once, few or many, or as a class when expanded; others skip it.

V gene,D gene,clone size,CDR3 length,J gene,CDR3 protein,CDR3 DNA
TRBV5-1,TRBD2,.,15,TRBJ2-1,CASSLSSGGWGEQFF,TGCGCCAGCAGCTTATCCAGCGGGGGGTGGGGTGAGCAGTTCTTC
TRBV2,TRBD2,few,15,TRBJ2-7,CASSEVAGTIYEQYF,TGTGCCAGCAGTGAAGTAGCGGGAACCATCTACGAGCAGTACTTC
TRBV7-8,.,many,14,TRBJ2-7,CASSVSASLYEQYF,TGTGCCAGCAGCGTTAGCGCCAGCCTCTACGAGCAGTACTTC
TRBV27,TRBD2,few,16,TRBJ2-7,CASSTAGTSVGYEQYF,TGTGCCAGCAGTACCGCCGGGACTAGCGTTGGGTACGAGCAGTACTTC
TRBV6-2/TRBV6-3,TRBD2,.,16,TRBJ2-1,CASSYPERREVNEQFF,TGTGCCAGCAGTTACCCCGAAAGGCGGGAGGTCAATGAGCAGTTCTTC
TRBV4-1,TRBD2,few,16,TRBJ2-1,CASSQVVGTSVNEQFF,TGCGCCAGCAGCCAAGTAGTAGGGACTAGCGTTAATGAGCAGTTCTTC
TRBV6-5,.,once,12,TRBJ2-1,CASSPTGYEQFF,TGTGCCAGCAGTCCCACCGGGTATGAGCAGTTCTTC
TRBV29-1,.,many,11,TRBJ2-7,CSVQENSEQYF,TGCAGCGTTCAGGAGAACTCCGAGCAGTACTTC
TRBV30,.,.,13,TRBJ2-7,CAWSVGQPWEQYF,TGTGCCTGGAGTGTTGGACAGCCCTGGGAGCAGTACTTC
TRBV30,.,.,13,TRBJ2-1,CAQIGRRLDEQFF,TGTGCACAAATAGGGAGACGATTGGATGAGCAGTTCTTC
TRBV20-1,.,few,14,TRBJ2-5,CSASPGVLKETQYF,TGCAGTGCTAGTCCGGGGGTGTTAAAAGAGACCCAGTACTTC
TRBV4-1,TRBD1,many,14,TRBJ1-1,CASSQEYRGTEAFF,TGCGCCAGCAGCCAAGAGTACAGGGGCACTGAAGCTTTCTTT
TRBV25-1,.,few,13,TRBJ1-4,CASRQGGNEKLFF,TGTGCCAGCCGGCAGGGTGGGAACGAAAAACTGTTTTTT
TRBV28,TRBD2,.,16,TRBJ2-1,CASSLWAGGPYNEQFF,TGTGCCAGCAGTTTATGGGCGGGAGGTCCCTACAATGAGCAGTTCTTC
TRBV29-1,.,many,13,TRBJ2-2,CSVEDQDTGELFF,TGCAGCGTTGAAGACCAGGACACCGGGGAGCTGTTTTTT
TRBV20-1,TRBD1,few,15,TRBJ2-7,CSARDGTGEDYEQYF,TGCAGTGCTAGAGATGGGACAGGGGAGGACTACGAGCAGTACTTC
TRBV27,TRBD1,.,12,TRBJ2-1,CASMTGGDEQFF,TGTGCCAGCATGACAGGGGGCGATGAGCAGTTCTTC
TRBV19,.,.,12,TRBJ2-2,CASGTLGGELFF,TGTGCCAGCGGGACCCTTGGCGGGGAGCTGTTTTTT
TRBV3-1,TRBD2,.,14,TRBJ2-1,CASSQLAGGNEQFF,TGTGCCAGCAGCCAATTGGCGGGAGGAAATGAGCAGTTCTTC
TRBV20-1,.,.,14,TRBJ2-1,CSATVPMDYNEQFF,TGCAGTGCCACCGTCCCCATGGATTACAATGAGCAGTTCTTC
TRBV12-3/TRBV12-4,.,.,14,TRBJ2-7,CASSYGPGVYEQYF,TGTGCCAGCAGTTACGGGCCGGGAGTCTACGAGCAGTACTTC
TRBV11-2,.,few,15,TRBJ1-1,CASSPPDSMNTEAFF,TGTGCCAGCAGCCCTCCGGACAGCATGAACACTGAAGCTTTCTTT
TRBV6-1,.,.,15,TRBJ1-1,CASRPGEGSFNEAFF,TGTGCCAGCCGCCCCGGGGAAGGCTCCTTTAATGAAGCTTTCTTT
TRBV13,.,.,16,TRBJ2-7,CASSLGSARTSYEQYF,TGTGCCAGCAGCTTAGGTTCGGCGAGGACGTCCTACGAGCAGTACTTC
TRBV20-1,.,few,14,TRBJ2-7,CSARDDREGYEQYF,TGCAGTGCTAGAGACGACAGAGAAGGATACGAGCAGTACTTC